A selection of T cell receptor beta chains follows, all from one sample in a study of T cell changes during pregnancy in multiple sclerosis. Profiling relied on immunoSEQ multiplex PCR, and the TCRdb table lists in-frame clones only, not all of them. The table records approximately 49,000 clones, 80% to 95% of them present only once. The material sequenced was peripheral blood, taken after pregnancy. The receptors here all came from a female donor with multiple sclerosis, enrolled in a pregnancy study. Each CDR3 is given with its conserved first and last residue. The D gene is left open where the match is weak. Clone size, where shown, is once, few, many, or a class for clones that have expanded.

v_call,j_call,clone_size,cdr3_length,d_call,cdr3_aa,cdr3_nt
TRBV5-1,TRBJ2-2,-,14,TRBD1,CASSFGQGTGELFF,TGCGCCAGCAGCTTTGGACAGGGCACCGGGGAGCTGTTTTTT
TRBV5-6,TRBJ1-1,-,14,-,CASSRLKGRSEAFF,TGTGCCAGCAGTCGATTAAAGGGGAGGTCTGAAGCTTTCTTT
TRBV6-1,TRBJ1-6,-,14,-,CAVEAATYNSPLHF,TGTGCCGTTGAGGCAGCAACCTATAATTCACCCCTCCACTTT
TRBV29-1,TRBJ2-7,-,10,-,CSVGGYEQYF,TGCAGCGTTGGAGGCTACGAGCAGTACTTC
TRBV2,TRBJ1-2,-,13,TRBD1,CARADRINYGYTF,TGTGCCAGAGCGGACAGGATTAACTATGGCTACACCTTC
TRBV12-1,TRBJ2-7,-,12,-,CASSSRSYEQYF,TGTGCCAGCAGCTCCCGCTCCTACGAGCAGTACTTC
TRBV7-9,TRBJ2-1,few,11,-,CASSSRVEQFF,TGTGCCAGCAGTTCACGGGTTGAGCAGTTCTTC
TRBV30,TRBJ2-3,once,14,-,CAWSKGVSTDTQYF,TGTGCCTGGAGTAAGGGGGTAAGCACAGATACGCAGTATTTT
TRBV13,TRBJ2-1,-,17,TRBD1,CASSFTAGTGRYNEQFF,TGTGCCAGCAGCTTTACGGCCGGGACAGGCAGATACAATGAGCAGTTCTTC
TRBV21-1,TRBJ2-7,-,16,-,CASTQRNWDRGYEQYF,TGTGCCAGCACCCAAAGAAATTGGGACAGGGGCTACGAGCAGTACTTC
TRBV19,TRBJ1-6,once,15,TRBD1,CASSIGGQGQTPLHF,TGTGCCAGTAGTATAGGAGGACAGGGTCAGACACCCCTCCACTTT
TRBV27,TRBJ1-5,-,14,TRBD1,CASSPKTGDQPQHF,TGTGCCAGCAGCCCTAAGACAGGGGATCAGCCCCAGCATTTT
TRBV7-2,TRBJ2-7,-,14,TRBD2,CASMRGGSSYEQYF,TGTGCCAGCATGCGCGGGGGATCTTCCTACGAGCAGTACTTC
TRBV19,TRBJ2-2,-,18,TRBD2,CASTFLRTSGANTGELFF,TGTGCCAGTACTTTCCTTCGGACTAGCGGCGCGAACACCGGGGAGCTGTTTTTT
TRBV29-1,TRBJ2-6,once,13,-,CSAAGSGANVLTF,TGCAGCGCCGCGGGCTCTGGGGCCAACGTCCTGACTTTC
TRBV23-1,TRBJ2-3,once,16,TRBD1,CASNLETGGLQGTQYF,TGCGCCAGCAATTTAGAGACAGGGGGCCTACAGGGTACGCAGTATTTT
TRBV19,TRBJ2-2,-,15,TRBD1,CASSGGTGVDGELFF,TGTGCCAGTAGTGGGGGGACAGGGGTCGACGGGGAGCTGTTTTTT
TRBV6-4,TRBJ2-3,-,18,TRBD2,CASSDCRNSGALTDTQYF,TGTGCCAGCAGTGACTGTCGGAATAGCGGGGCGCTCACAGATACGCAGTATTTT
TRBV30,TRBJ2-3,-,16,TRBD1,CAWSVKGALSTDTQYF,TGTGCCTGGAGTGTAAAGGGGGCCCTTAGCACAGATACGCAGTATTTT
TRBV6-5,TRBJ2-1,-,15,TRBD2,CASTALAGGYNEQFF,TGTGCCAGCACCGCACTAGCGGGAGGCTACAATGAGCAGTTCTTC
TRBV7-8,TRBJ2-1,-,14,TRBD1,CASSLATGGSEQFF,TGTGCCAGCAGCTTAGCCACAGGGGGCAGTGAGCAGTTCTTC
TRBV2,TRBJ1-1,-,13,-,CASSDRSYTEAFF,TGTGCCAGCAGTGATCGCAGTTACACTGAAGCTTTCTTT
TRBV13,TRBJ1-2,-,14,TRBD1,CASSWDRGRYGYTF,TGTGCCAGCAGCTGGGACAGGGGTCGTTATGGCTACACCTTC
TRBV5-1,TRBJ2-3,-,15,TRBD1,CASRGGQGFTDTQYF,TGCGCCAGCAGGGGTGGACAGGGTTTCACAGATACGCAGTATTTT
TRBV5-1,TRBJ2-7,-,13,-,CASSLGPEGEQYF,TGCGCCAGCAGCTTGGGCCCGGAGGGAGAGCAGTACTTC
TRBV4-1,TRBJ2-5,once,16,-,CASSHLGLAPSETQYF,TGCGCCAGCAGCCACCTTGGCCTAGCTCCCTCGGAGACCCAGTACTTC
TRBV4-1,TRBJ1-1,-,13,-,CASSQDGDTEAFF,TGCGCCAGCAGCCAAGACGGGGACACTGAAGCTTTCTTT
TRBV7-3,TRBJ1-1,-,15,-,CASSSSTLRNTEAFF,TGTGCCAGCAGCTCCTCTACCCTTAGGAACACTGAAGCTTTCTTT
TRBV30,TRBJ1-3,-,13,TRBD1,CATPGGDGNTIYF,TGTGCCACACCAGGGGGAGATGGAAACACCATATATTTT
TRBV7-9,TRBJ1-6,once,14,TRBD1,CASSAQTGDSPLHF,TGTGCCAGCAGCGCCCAGACAGGGGATTCACCCCTCCACTTT
TRBV5-4,TRBJ1-3,once,13,-,CASRPRNRSTIYF,TGTGCCAGCAGGCCTCGTAATCGCAGCACCATATATTTT
TRBV18,TRBJ1-1,-,15,-,CASRVLEGMNTEAFF,TGTGCCAGCCGAGTTCTGGAGGGGATGAACACTGAAGCTTTCTTT
TRBV6-5,TRBJ1-6,-,14,TRBD1,CASSYRDSDSPLHF,TGTGCCAGCAGTTACCGGGACAGCGATTCACCCCTCCACTTT
TRBV7-2,TRBJ2-7,-,15,TRBD2,CASSLDRGGHYEQYF,TGTGCCAGCAGCTTAGATCGGGGGGGGCACTACGAGCAGTACTTC
TRBV7-7,TRBJ2-5,once,15,-,CASSLLGGGARTQYF,TGTGCCAGCAGCCTCCTGGGAGGGGGGGCGCGGACCCAGTACTTC
TRBV21-1,TRBJ1-2,-,16,-,CASSNSGTGRDYGYTF,TGTGCCAGCAGCAATAGTGGCACAGGGAGGGACTATGGCTACACCTTC
TRBV9,TRBJ2-3,-,17,TRBD2,CASSARESGGPTDTQYF,TGTGCCAGCAGCGCAAGGGAGAGCGGGGGGCCCACAGATACGCAGTATTTT
TRBV7-3,TRBJ1-1,-,13,-,CASSHDRLTEAFF,TGTGCCAGCAGTCACGACAGGTTGACTGAAGCTTTCTTT
TRBV4-3,TRBJ2-1,-,16,-,CASSQEGRSSYNEQFF,TGCGCCAGCAGCCAAGAGGGGCGAAGCTCCTACAATGAGCAGTTCTTC
TRBV9,TRBJ1-4,-,17,-,CASSSISSTDPGEKLFF,TGTGCCAGCAGCTCCATATCCTCGACAGACCCGGGTGAAAAACTGTTTTTT
TRBV29-1,TRBJ1-2,-,13,-,CSVSRGGANGYTF,TGCAGCGTTTCACGGGGAGGGGCGAATGGCTACACCTTC
TRBV6-5,TRBJ1-2,once,12,-,CASSAGPYGYTF,TGTGCCAGCAGCGCGGGGCCATATGGCTACACCTTC
TRBV6-1,TRBJ2-7,-,14,TRBD2,CASSSPGTIGEQYF,TGTGCCAGCAGTTCCCCCGGGACTATCGGTGAGCAGTACTTC
TRBV7-2,TRBJ2-7,few,15,-,CASSLDRHSSYEQYF,TGTGCCAGCAGTCTTGACAGGCACTCGTCCTACGAGCAGTACTTC
TRBV7-6,TRBJ2-5,-,13,-,CASSPDSRETQYF,TGTGCCAGCAGCCCGGACAGCCGGGAGACCCAGTACTTC
TRBV19,TRBJ1-1,-,14,-,CASSIGHPNTEAFF,TGTGCCAGTAGTATAGGACATCCTAACACTGAAGCTTTCTTT
TRBV7-8,TRBJ1-1,-,15,-,CASSFVRALNTEAFF,TGTGCCAGCAGCTTTGTCAGGGCCCTAAACACTGAAGCTTTCTTT
TRBV10-3,TRBJ2-4,-,17,TRBD2,CAIRKSGGAGSKNIQYF,TGTGCCATCAGAAAAAGCGGGGGGGCCGGGTCCAAAAACATTCAGTACTTC
TRBV9,TRBJ2-2,-,15,TRBD1,CASSVEGGNTGELFF,TGTGCCAGCAGCGTAGAAGGGGGCAACACCGGGGAGCTGTTTTTT
TRBV13,TRBJ2-5,-,16,TRBD2,CASSSSGTSGAGAQYF,TGTGCCAGCAGCTCCTCCGGGACTAGCGGGGCTGGGGCCCAGTACTTC
TRBV4-3,TRBJ2-2,-,17,-,CASSQGGGQANTGELFF,TGCGCCAGCAGCCAAGGGGGGGGACAGGCGAACACCGGGGAGCTGTTTTTT
TRBV5-4,TRBJ2-5,-,14,TRBD1,CASSPGQGQETQYF,TGTGCCAGCAGCCCAGGACAGGGCCAAGAGACCCAGTACTTC
TRBV2,TRBJ2-1,-,14,-,CASKGGDSYNEQFF,TGTGCCAGCAAAGGCGGGGACTCCTACAATGAGCAGTTCTTC
TRBV2,TRBJ1-2,-,13,-,CASSEGGGYGYTF,TGTGCCAGCAGTGAGGGGGGGGGCTACGGCTACACCTTC
TRBV7-9,TRBJ2-2,-,16,-,CASSLTGTINTGELFF,TGTGCCAGCAGCTTAACAGGGACAATTAACACCGGGGAGCTGTTTTTT
TRBV19,TRBJ2-7,-,15,TRBD1,CASSSKTGGTYEQYF,TGTGCCAGTAGTAGCAAGACAGGGGGCACCTACGAGCAGTACTTC
TRBV5-8,TRBJ1-5,-,14,-,CASSWRGPNQPQHF,TGTGCCAGCAGCTGGAGGGGTCCCAATCAGCCCCAGCATTTT
TRBV7-9,TRBJ2-1,-,16,TRBD2,CASSLESGGAGNEQFF,TGTGCCAGCAGCTTAGAAAGCGGGGGGGCGGGCAATGAGCAGTTCTTC
TRBV29-1,TRBJ2-7,-,14,-,CSVGGGGHKHEQYF,TGCAGCGTTGGAGGTGGTGGACATAAACACGAGCAGTACTTC
TRBV19,TRBJ2-7,-,18,TRBD1,CASSPRGTGIGGIYEQYF,TGTGCCAGTAGTCCCAGAGGGACAGGGATTGGGGGGATCTACGAGCAGTACTTC